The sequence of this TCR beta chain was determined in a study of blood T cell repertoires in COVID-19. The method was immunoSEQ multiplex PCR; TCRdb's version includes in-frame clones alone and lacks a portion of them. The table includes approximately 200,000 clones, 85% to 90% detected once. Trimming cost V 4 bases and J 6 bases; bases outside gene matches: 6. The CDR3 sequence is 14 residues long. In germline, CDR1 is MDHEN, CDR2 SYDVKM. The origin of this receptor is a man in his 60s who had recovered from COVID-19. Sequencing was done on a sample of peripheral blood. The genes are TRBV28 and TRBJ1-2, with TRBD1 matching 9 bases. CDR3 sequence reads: CASSSGQGRNGYTF. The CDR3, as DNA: TGTGCCAGCAGTTCAGGACAGGGGAGAAATGGCTACACCTTC.